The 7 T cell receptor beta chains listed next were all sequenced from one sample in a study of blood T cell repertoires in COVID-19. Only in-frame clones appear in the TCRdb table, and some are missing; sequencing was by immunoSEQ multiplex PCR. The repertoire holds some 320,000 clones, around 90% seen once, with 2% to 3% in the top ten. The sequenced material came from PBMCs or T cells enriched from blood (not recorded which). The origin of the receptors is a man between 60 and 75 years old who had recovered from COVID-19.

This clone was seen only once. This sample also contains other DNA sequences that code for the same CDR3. CDR3 residues: CSVLTGANYGYTF. CDR3 DNA: TGCAGCGTCCTGACAGGGGCCAACTATGGCTACACCTTC. This chain uses TRBV29-1 with TRBJ1-2, with 8 bases matching TRBD1. Germline CDR1 is SQVTM and CDR2 is ANQGSEA. CDR3 length: 13 amino acids. J lost 2 bases, V lost 6 bases, and 5 bases had no gene match.

Here the CDR3 reads CASSLRMNTEAFF. The CDR3 nucleotides are TGTGCCAGCAGCCTCCGTATGAACACTGAAGCTTTCTTT. V is TRBV7-9 and J is TRBJ1-1; D unclear. The V gene lost 5 bases and the J gene lost 0 bases, with 7 bases spanning the gap. Germline values: CDR1 SEHNR, CDR2 FQNEAQ (reference sequence). The CDR3 sequence is 13 residues long. The full variable domain, completed using reference TRBV7-9 and TRBJ1-1, is DTGVSQNPRHKITKRGQNVTFRCDPISEHNRLYWYRQTLGQGPEFLTYFQNEAQLEKSRLLSDRFSAERPKGSFSTLEIQRTEQGDSAMYLCASSLRMNTEAFFGQGTRLTVV.

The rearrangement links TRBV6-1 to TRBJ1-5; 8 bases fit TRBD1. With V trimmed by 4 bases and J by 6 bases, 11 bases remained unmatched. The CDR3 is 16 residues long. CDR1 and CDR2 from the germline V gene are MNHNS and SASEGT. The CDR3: CASSGLMTGAGQPQHF. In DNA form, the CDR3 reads TGTGCCAGCAGTGGACTTATGACAGGGGCGGGTCAGCCCCAGCATTTT.

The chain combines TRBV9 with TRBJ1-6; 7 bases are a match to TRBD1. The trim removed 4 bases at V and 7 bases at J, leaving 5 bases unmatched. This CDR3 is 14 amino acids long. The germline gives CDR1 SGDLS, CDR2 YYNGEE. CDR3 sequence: CASSRGTANSPLHF. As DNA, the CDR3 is TGTGCCAGCAGCAGAGGGACAGCGAATTCACCCCTCCACTTT.

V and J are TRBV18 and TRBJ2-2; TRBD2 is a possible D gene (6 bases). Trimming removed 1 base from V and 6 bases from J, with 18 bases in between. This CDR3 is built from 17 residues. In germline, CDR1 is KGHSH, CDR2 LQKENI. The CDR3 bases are TGTGCCAGCTCACCACTTCGTGCGCTAGCGTCTCCCGGGGAGCTGTTTTTT. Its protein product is CASSPLRALASPGELFF.

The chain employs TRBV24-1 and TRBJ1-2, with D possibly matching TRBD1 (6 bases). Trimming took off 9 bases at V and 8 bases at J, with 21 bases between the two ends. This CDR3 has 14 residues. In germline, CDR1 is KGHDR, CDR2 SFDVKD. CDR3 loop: CATPTGGVHCGYTF. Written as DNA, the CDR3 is TGTGCCACCCCGACGGGGGGCGTTCACTGCGGCTACACCTTC.

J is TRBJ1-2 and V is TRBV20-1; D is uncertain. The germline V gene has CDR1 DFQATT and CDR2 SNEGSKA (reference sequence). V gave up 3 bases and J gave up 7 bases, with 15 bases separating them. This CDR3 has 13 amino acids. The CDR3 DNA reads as TGCAGTGCTAGTCGGCAGGCGTTCTTTGGCTACACCTTC. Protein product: CSASRQAFFGYTF.